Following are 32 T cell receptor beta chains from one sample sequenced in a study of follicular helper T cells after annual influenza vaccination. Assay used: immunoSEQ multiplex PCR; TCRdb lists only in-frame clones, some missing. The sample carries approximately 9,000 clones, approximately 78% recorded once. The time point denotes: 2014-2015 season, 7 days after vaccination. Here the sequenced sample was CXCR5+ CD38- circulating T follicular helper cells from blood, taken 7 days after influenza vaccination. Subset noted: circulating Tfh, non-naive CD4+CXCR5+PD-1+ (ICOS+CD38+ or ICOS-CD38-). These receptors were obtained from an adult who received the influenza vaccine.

CDR3 nucleotides: TGTGCCAGCTCAGAAATGGTAAGGGCCAAGAGCTCCTACAATGAGCAGTTCTTC. Its translation: CASSEMVRAKSSYNEQFF. The chain combines TRBV18 with TRBJ2-1; the D is unclear. CDR1 and CDR2 (germline): KGHSH, LQKENI. Trimming pared 5 bases from V and 0 bases from J, leaving 20 bases between. The length of the CDR3 is 18 residues.

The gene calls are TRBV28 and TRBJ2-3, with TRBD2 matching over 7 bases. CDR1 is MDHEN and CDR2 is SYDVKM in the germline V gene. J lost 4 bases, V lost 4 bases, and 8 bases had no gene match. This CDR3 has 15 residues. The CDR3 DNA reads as TGTGCCAGCAGTTGGGGCGGGAGTATGGCAGATACGCAGTATTTT. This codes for CASSWGGSMADTQYF.

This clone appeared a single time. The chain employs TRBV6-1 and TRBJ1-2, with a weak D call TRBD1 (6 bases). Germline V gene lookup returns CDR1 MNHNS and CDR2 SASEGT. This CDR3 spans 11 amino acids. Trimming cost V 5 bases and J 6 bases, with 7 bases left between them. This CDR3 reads CASSWGHGYTF. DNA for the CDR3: TGTGCCAGCAGTTGGGGGCATGGCTACACCTTC.

The CDR3 spells CASSLGRGKETQYF. The CDR3 DNA follows: TGTGCCAGCAGCTTAGGGCGGGGAAAAGAGACCCAGTACTTC. The V and J genes are TRBV7-2 and TRBJ2-5, with D perhaps matching TRBD2 (6 bases). The germline gives CDR1 SGHTA, CDR2 FQGNSA. This CDR3 is built from 14 residues. V was clipped by 1 base and J by 3 bases, with 9 bases between them. The full variable domain, in which reference TRBV7-2 and TRBJ2-5 provide the parts outside the CDR3, is GAGVSQSPSNKVTEKGKDVELRCDPISGHTALYWYRQSLGQGLEFLIYFQGNSAPDKSGLPSDRFSAERTGGSVSTLTIQRTQQEDSAVYLCASSLGRGKETQYFGPGTRLLVL.

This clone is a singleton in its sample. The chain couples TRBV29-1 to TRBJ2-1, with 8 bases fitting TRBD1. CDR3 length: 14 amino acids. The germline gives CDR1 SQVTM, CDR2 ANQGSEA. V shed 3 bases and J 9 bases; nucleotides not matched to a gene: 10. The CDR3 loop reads CSVDTGQGLGEQFF. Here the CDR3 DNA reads TGCAGCGTTGATACTGGACAGGGTTTAGGTGAGCAGTTCTTC.

The CDR3 DNA follows: TGTGCCAGCAGTTACGGGGGGTACAAAAACATTCAGTACTTC. Translated, it gives CASSYGGYKNIQYF. The chain couples TRBV6-5 to TRBJ2-4, with D possibly matching TRBD2 (6 bases). The length of the CDR3 is 14 residues. Trimming stripped 2 bases from V and 3 bases from J, with 8 bases between. CDR1 is MNHEY and CDR2 is SVGAGI in the germline V gene.

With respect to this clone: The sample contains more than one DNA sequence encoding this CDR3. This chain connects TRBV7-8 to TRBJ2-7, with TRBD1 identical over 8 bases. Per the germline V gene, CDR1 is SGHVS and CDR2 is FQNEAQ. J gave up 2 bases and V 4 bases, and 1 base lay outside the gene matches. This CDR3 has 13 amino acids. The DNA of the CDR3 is TGTGCCAGCAGCTCCAGGGGGCCCTACGAGCAGTACTTC. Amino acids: CASSSRGPYEQYF.

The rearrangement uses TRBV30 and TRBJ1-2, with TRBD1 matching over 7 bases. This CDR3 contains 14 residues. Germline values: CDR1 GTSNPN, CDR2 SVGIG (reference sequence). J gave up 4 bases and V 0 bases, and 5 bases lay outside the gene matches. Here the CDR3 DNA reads TGTGCCTGGAGTGTACAATCAGGGGGCTATGGCTACACCTTC. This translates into CAWSVQSGGYGYTF.

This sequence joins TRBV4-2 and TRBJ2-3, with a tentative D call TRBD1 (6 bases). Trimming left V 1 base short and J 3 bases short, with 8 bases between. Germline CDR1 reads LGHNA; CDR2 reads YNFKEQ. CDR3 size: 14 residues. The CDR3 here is CASSQVGQTDTQYF. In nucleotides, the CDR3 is TGTGCCAGCAGCCAAGTGGGACAAACAGATACGCAGTATTTT.

CDR3 sequence: CASSLAGAYSPLHF. CDR3 in DNA: TGTGCCAGCAGCTTAGCAGGGGCCTATTCACCCCTCCACTTT. This chain links TRBV7-2 with TRBJ1-6; tentatively, D is TRBD1 (5 bases). The CDR3 has 14 amino acids. Germline V gene data show CDR1 as SGHTA and CDR2 as FQGNSA. Trimming took off 0 bases at V and 8 bases at J, with 8 bases between the two ends.

CDR3 DNA: TGTGCCAGCAGCCAAGGGAGGGGTTATAGCTATGGCTACACCTTC. Its protein product is CASSQGRGYSYGYTF. The J gene is TRBJ1-2, the V gene TRBV14; D might be TRBD1 (5 bases). V lost 1 base and J lost 4, with 13 bases in between. The germline gives CDR1 SGHDN, CDR2 FVKESK. The CDR3 consists of 15 residues.

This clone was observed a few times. The CDR3 is CASSLGAARDYEQYF. CDR3 DNA sequence: TGTGCCAGCAGCTTAGGGGCGGCACGCGACTACGAGCAGTACTTC. The V gene is TRBV7-3, the J gene TRBJ2-7; D is possibly TRBD1 (5 bases). Germline CDR1 SGHTA, CDR2 FQGTGA. This CDR3 spans 15 amino acids. The V end lost 2 bases, the J end lost 3 bases, and 14 bases lay between the germline ends.

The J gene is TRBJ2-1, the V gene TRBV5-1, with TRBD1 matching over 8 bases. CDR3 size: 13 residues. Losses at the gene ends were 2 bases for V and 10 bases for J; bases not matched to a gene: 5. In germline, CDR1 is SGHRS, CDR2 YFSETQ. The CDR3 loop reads CASSFLTGAEQFF. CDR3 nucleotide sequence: TGCGCCAGCAGCTTCCTGACAGGGGCCGAGCAGTTCTTC. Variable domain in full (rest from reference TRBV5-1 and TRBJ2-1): KAGVTQTPRYLIKTRGQQVTLSCSPISGHRSVSWYQQTPGQGLQFLFEYFSETQRNKGNFPGRFSGRQFSNSRSEMNVSTLELGDSALYLCASSFLTGAEQFFGPGTRLTVL.

As DNA, the CDR3 is TGTGCCAGCAGCTTGTCGACAGCGGGCACAGATACGCAGTATTTT. Protein: CASSLSTAGTDTQYF. The rearrangement links TRBV5-6 to TRBJ2-3; either TRBD1 or TRBD2 may supply D (5 bases each). There are 15 residues in the CDR3. Trimming pared 1 base from V and 1 base from J, leaving 10 bases between. Germline-derived CDR1 and CDR2 are SGHDT and YYEEEE.

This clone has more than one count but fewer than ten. CDR3 protein: CASSWQGGDQPQHF. The CDR3 DNA reads TGTGCCAGCAGCTGGCAGGGGGGGGATCAGCCCCAGCATTTT. This chain joins TRBV7-2 and TRBJ1-5; 7 bases map to TRBD1. V was clipped by 4 bases and J by 5 bases; unmatched bases: 5. This CDR3 is 14 amino acids long. The germline CDR1 and CDR2 sequences are SGHTA and FQGNSA.

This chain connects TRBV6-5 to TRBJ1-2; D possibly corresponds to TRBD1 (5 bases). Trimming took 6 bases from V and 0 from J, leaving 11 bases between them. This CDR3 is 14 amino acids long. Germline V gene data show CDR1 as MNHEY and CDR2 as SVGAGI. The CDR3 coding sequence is TGTGCCAGCAGCTATGACAGAGCTAACTATGGCTACACCTTC. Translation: CASSYDRANYGYTF.

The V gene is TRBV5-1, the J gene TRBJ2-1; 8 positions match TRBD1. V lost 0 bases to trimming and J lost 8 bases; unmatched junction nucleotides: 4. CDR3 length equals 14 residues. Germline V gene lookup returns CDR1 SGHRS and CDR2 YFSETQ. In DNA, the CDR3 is TGCGCCAGCAGCTTGGCCGGACAGGGCGATGAGCAGTTCTTC. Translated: CASSLAGQGDEQFF.

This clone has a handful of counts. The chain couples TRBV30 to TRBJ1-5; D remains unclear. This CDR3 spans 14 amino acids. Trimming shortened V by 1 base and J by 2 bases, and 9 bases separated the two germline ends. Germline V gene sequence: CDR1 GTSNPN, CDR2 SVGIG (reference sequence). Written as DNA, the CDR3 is TGTGCCTGGAGTGATAATAGTGGCAATCAGCCCCAGCATTTT. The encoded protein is CAWSDNSGNQPQHF.

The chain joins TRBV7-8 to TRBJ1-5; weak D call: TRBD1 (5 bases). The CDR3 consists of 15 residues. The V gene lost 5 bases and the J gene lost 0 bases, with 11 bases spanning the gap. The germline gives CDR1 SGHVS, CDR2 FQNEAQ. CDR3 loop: CASSLQGYSNQPQHF. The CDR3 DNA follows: TGTGCCAGCAGCCTGCAGGGATATAGCAATCAGCCCCAGCATTTT.

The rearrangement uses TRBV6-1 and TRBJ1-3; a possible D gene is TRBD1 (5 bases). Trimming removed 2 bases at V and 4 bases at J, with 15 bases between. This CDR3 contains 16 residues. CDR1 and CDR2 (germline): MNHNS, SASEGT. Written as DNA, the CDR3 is TGTGCCAGCAGTGAACCGGGGCAGGATGGGGGAAACACCATATATTTT. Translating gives CASSEPGQDGGNTIYF.

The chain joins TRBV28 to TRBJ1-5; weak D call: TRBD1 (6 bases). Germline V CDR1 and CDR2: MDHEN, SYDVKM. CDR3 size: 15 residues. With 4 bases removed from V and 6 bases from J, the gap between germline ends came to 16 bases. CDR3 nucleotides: TGTGCCAGCAGTTCCCATGGGGGGCGCGGTCAGCCCCAGCATTTT. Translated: CASSSHGGRGQPQHF.

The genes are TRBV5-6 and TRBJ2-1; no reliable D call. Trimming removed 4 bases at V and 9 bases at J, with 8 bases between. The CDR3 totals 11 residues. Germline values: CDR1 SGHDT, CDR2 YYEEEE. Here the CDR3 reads CASSQYGEQFF. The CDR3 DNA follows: TGTGCCAGCAGCCAATATGGTGAGCAGTTCTTC.

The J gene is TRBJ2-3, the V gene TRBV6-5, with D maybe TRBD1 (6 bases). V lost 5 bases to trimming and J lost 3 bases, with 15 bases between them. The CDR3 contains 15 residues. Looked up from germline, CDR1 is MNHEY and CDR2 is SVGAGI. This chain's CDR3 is CASSKQGSNTDTQYF. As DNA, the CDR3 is TGTGCCAGCAGTAAACAGGGTTCGAATACAGATACGCAGTATTTT.

The CDR3: CAIGGTSGRNEQFF. Here the CDR3 DNA reads TGTGCCATCGGCGGGACTAGCGGGAGGAATGAGCAGTTCTTC. The V and J genes are TRBV10-3 and TRBJ2-1, with 15 bases fitting TRBD2. CDR1 and CDR2 from the germline V gene are ENHRY and SYGVKD. The CDR3 length is 14 residues. J lost 7 bases, V lost 8 bases, and 3 bases had no gene match.

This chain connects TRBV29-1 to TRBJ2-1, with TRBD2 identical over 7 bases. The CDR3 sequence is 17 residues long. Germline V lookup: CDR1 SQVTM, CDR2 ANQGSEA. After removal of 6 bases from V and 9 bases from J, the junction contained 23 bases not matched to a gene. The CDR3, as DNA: TGCAGCGTACAACGGACGTCTGGACTAGGGCCCAAACCTGAGCAGTTCTTC. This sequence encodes CSVQRTSGLGPKPEQFF.

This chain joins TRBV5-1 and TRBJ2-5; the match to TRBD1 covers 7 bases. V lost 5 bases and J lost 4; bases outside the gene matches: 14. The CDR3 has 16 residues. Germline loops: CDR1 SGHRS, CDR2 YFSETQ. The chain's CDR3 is CASRDSGTAPGETQYF. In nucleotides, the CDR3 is TGCGCCAGCAGGGACTCCGGGACAGCTCCCGGAGAGACCCAGTACTTC.

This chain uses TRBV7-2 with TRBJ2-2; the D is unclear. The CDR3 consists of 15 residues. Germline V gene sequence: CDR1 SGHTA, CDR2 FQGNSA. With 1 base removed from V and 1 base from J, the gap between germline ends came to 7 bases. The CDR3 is CASSLVRRNTGELFF. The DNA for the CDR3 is TGTGCCAGCAGCTTAGTCAGGAGGAACACCGGGGAGCTGTTTTTT.

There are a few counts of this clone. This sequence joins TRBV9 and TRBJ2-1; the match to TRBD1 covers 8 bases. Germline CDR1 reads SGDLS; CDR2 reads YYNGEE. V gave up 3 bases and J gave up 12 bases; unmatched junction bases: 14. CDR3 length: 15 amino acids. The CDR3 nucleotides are TGTGCCAGCAGCGCGCTCCAGGGGGCTGGGAGTCGGCAGTTCTTC. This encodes CASSALQGAGSRQFF.

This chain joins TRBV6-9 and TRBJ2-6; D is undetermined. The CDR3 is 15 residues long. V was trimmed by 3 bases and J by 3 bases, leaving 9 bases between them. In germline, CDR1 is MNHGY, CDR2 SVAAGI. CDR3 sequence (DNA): TGTGCCAGCAGTTACTCGCTTAATGGGGCCAACGTCCTGACTTTC. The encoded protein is CASSYSLNGANVLTF.

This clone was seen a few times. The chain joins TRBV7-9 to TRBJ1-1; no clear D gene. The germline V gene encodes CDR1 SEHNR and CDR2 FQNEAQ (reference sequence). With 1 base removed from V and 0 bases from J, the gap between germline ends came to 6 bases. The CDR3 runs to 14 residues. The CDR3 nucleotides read TGTGCCAGCAGCTTAGATACTATGAACACTGAAGCTTTCTTT. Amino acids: CASSLDTMNTEAFF.

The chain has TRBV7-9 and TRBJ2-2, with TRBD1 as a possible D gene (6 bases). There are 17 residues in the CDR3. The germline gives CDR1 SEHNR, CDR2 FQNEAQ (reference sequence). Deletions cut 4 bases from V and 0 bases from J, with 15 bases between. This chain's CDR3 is CASSSRTANSNTGELFF. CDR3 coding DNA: TGTGCCAGCAGCTCAAGGACAGCTAATTCGAACACCGGGGAGCTGTTTTTT.

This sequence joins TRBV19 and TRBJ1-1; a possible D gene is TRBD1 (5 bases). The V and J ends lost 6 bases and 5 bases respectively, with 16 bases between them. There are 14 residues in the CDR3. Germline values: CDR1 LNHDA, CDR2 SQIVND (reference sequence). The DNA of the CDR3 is TGTGCCAGTAGACCGGCCGGGGGGGAGACTGAAGCTTTCTTT. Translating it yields CASRPAGGETEAFF. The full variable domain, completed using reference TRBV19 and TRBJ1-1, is DGGITQSPKYLFRKEGQNVTLSCEQNLNHDAMYWYRQDPGQGLRLIYYSQIVNDFQKGDIAEGYSVSREKKESFPLTVTSAQKNPTAFYLCASRPAGGETEAFFGQGTRLTVV.